The text below deals with one T cell receptor beta chain. The CDR3 is 17 amino acids. The V gene's germline CDR1 is MNHNS and CDR2 SASEGT. Trimming cost V 1 base and J 1 base, with 16 bases left between them. The data belong to a study of blood T cell repertoires in COVID-19. Per the study methods: Amplified reference gene primers provided the basis for estimating nucleated cell counts. The method was immunoSEQ multiplex PCR; TCRdb's version includes in-frame clones alone and lacks a portion of them. V, J and clone size derive from that table, while D and trimming were established from the DNA sequence. The repertoire holds 200,000 or so clones, with about 90% as singletons. In terms of age and location, participants ranged from roughly 18 to 90 years and lived in fewer than 30 US areas. Cohort allocation depended upon clinical history that participants reported.

Sequencing was performed on PBMCs or T cells enriched from blood (not recorded which). The receptor's source is a woman aged 25 to 39 who had been exposed to COVID-19. The chain has TRBV6-1 and TRBJ1-2, with a possible D match to TRBD1 (5 bases). CDR3 DNA sequence: TGTGCCAGCAGTGAAGGGGCAGCCGCCGGGGGTAACTATGGCTACACCTTC. Translating it yields CASSEGAAAGGNYGYTF.